Each of the 18 T cell receptor beta chains below was sequenced from the same sample in a study of blood T cell repertoires in COVID-19. Libraries were prepared by immunoSEQ multiplex PCR; TCRdb keeps only in-frame clonotypes and omits some of them. The sample includes about 17,000 clones, 77% seen only once; the top ten take roughly 15%. Sequencing used peripheral blood. Receptors were obtained from an older man with COVID-19, enrolled during active disease.

The V gene is TRBV5-5, the J gene TRBJ2-3, with a possible D match to TRBD1 (6 bases). The CDR3 runs to 15 residues. V shed 0 bases and J shed 5 bases, with 13 bases lying between them. Germline CDR1 is SGHKS and CDR2 is YYEKEE (reference sequence). The CDR3: CASSLEQGRGDTQYF. The CDR3 nucleotides read TGTGCCAGCAGCTTGGAACAGGGCCGGGGAGATACGCAGTATTTT.

The V and J genes are TRBV7-6 and TRBJ2-3; 10 nucleotides align to TRBD1. V was clipped by 4 bases and J by 4 bases; unmatched bases: 8. Germline values: CDR1 SGHVS, CDR2 FNYEAQ. CDR3 size: 16 residues. This CDR3 is CASSSTGGTGADTQYF. The CDR3 bases are TGTGCCAGCAGCTCTACTGGGGGGACAGGGGCAGATACGCAGTATTTT.

The J gene is TRBJ1-5, the V gene TRBV18; the D gene is possibly TRBD1 (6 bases). The V and J ends lost 4 bases and 6 bases respectively, with 13 bases between them. The CDR3 covers 14 residues. CDR1 KGHSH and CDR2 LQKENI come from the germline V gene. The CDR3 reads CASSRGQRGQPQHF. In nucleotides, the CDR3 is TGTGCCAGCTCACGAGGACAGAGGGGTCAGCCCCAGCATTTT.

The chain carries TRBV10-3 and TRBJ1-1, with a tentative D call TRBD1 (6 bases). The germline V gene has CDR1 ENHRY and CDR2 SYGVKD. Trimming pared 7 bases from V and 4 bases from J, leaving 16 bases between. This CDR3 is built from 14 residues. CDR3 amino acids: CAITHPGRGTEAFF. CDR3 DNA sequence: TGTGCCATCACCCACCCCGGCAGGGGCACTGAAGCTTTCTTT.

By share of the sample, this clone is large. The chain is built from TRBV2 and TRBJ2-7, with a weak D call TRBD1 (5 bases). This CDR3 contains 14 residues. V was pared by 5 bases and J by 3 bases, with 14 bases between. Germline V CDR1 and CDR2: SNHLY, FYNNEI. CDR3 sequence reads: CASSLPWGYYEQYF. CDR3 in DNA: TGTGCCAGCAGTCTCCCTTGGGGCTACTACGAGCAGTACTTC.

V usage is TRBV19 and J usage is TRBJ2-3; D gene unclear. CDR1 LNHDA and CDR2 SQIVND come from the germline V gene (reference sequence). The CDR3 totals 15 residues. V lost 6 bases to trimming and J lost 6 bases, with 19 bases between them. The CDR3 loop reads CASSISLNSYDTQYF. CDR3 DNA sequence: TGTGCCAGTAGCATATCCTTGAATAGTTACGATACGCAGTATTTT.

CDR3: CASSYSIRGAGYGYTF. The DNA of the CDR3 is TGTGCCAGCAGTTACTCGATTCGGGGGGCAGGTTATGGCTACACCTTC. The V call is TRBV6-6, the J call TRBJ1-2, with TRBD1 as a possible D gene (6 bases). CDR1 MNHNY and CDR2 SVGAGI come from the germline V gene (reference sequence). The germline V and J ends were trimmed by 0 bases and 5 bases, with 16 bases remaining between them. This CDR3 has 16 residues.

CDR3: CASSVGSSYEQYF. In nucleotides, the CDR3 is TGTGCCAGTAGTGTCGGTAGCTCCTACGAGCAGTACTTC. The genes are TRBV19 and TRBJ2-7; no reliable D call. This CDR3 region has 13 residues. Trimming removed 5 bases at V and 0 bases at J, with 8 bases between. The germline V gene encodes CDR1 LNHDA and CDR2 SQIVND (reference sequence).

This clone was counted a few times. The junction differs from germline at one of its ends, possibly a read error. V gene TRBV6-1 combines with J gene TRBJ1-1, with D tentatively TRBD1 (5 bases). The CDR3 consists of 12 residues. Germline V gene lookup returns CDR1 MNHNS and CDR2 SASEGT. DNA of the CDR3: TGTGCCAGCAGTGAAGTCTATCCCGGGGGGTCCTTT. Amino acids: CASSEVYPGGSF.

This rearrangement joins TRBV3-1 (or the pseudogene TRBV3-2) to TRBJ2-7; 11 bases match TRBD1. Trimming removed 6 bases from V and 1 base from J; junction bases left unmatched: 8. The CDR3 is 16 amino acids. Germline V CDR1 and CDR2: LGHDT, YNNKEL (reference sequence). CDR3 DNA sequence: TGTGCCAGCAGTTCTCCCGGGACAGGGGGTTCCTACGAGCAGTACTTC. Its protein product is CASSSPGTGGSYEQYF.

V gene TRBV14 combines with J gene TRBJ2-7, with a weak D call TRBD2 (5 bases). V was cut by 2 bases and J by 0 bases, with 11 bases left in between. There are 15 residues in the CDR3. Germline V gene lookup returns CDR1 SGHDN and CDR2 FVKESK. The CDR3 DNA follows: TGTGCCAGCAGCCAAAAGGACTCGTTCTCCTACGAGCAGTACTTC. Protein: CASSQKDSFSYEQYF.

V usage is TRBV27 and J usage is TRBJ1-4; D is unresolved. The CDR3 has 11 residues. Per germline, CDR1 MNHEY and CDR2 SMNVEV (reference sequence). The V end lost 3 bases, the J end lost 8 bases, and 4 bases lay between the germline ends. The CDR3 spells CASSFQEKLFF. The CDR3 DNA follows: TGTGCCAGCAGTTTCCAGGAAAAACTGTTTTTT.

The CDR3 loop is CASSPWTGGRTYEQYF. CDR3 nucleotide sequence: TGTGCCAGCTCACCGTGGACTGGCGGGAGAACCTACGAGCAGTACTTC. The genes are TRBV18 and TRBJ2-7, with TRBD2 identical over 7 bases. Unmatched junction bases numbered 10, after V lost 3 bases and J lost 2 bases. Germline CDR1 and CDR2: KGHSH and LQKENI. The CDR3 totals 16 residues.

The chain joins TRBV5-6 to TRBJ2-2; 7 positions match TRBD1. The ends lost 4 bases at V and 4 bases at J; junction bases unmatched: 10. CDR1 and CDR2 from the germline V gene are SGHDT and YYEEEE. The length of the CDR3 is 16 residues. The CDR3 sequence: CASSAGDRILTGELFF. CDR3 in DNA: TGTGCCAGCAGCGCAGGGGACAGAATCCTCACCGGGGAGCTGTTTTTT.

The chain links TRBV28 to TRBJ1-1; 8 nucleotides agree with TRBD1. The CDR3 loop spans 15 amino acids. Germline trimming cut 5 bases from V and 4 bases from J; bases unmatched to any gene: 9. Germline values: CDR1 MDHEN, CDR2 SYDVKM. CDR3 nucleotides: TGTGCCAGCAGTAACAACAGGGGGAGAGGCACTGAAGCTTTCTTT. Protein product: CASSNNRGRGTEAFF.

DNA of the CDR3: TGTGCCAGCAGCAAAGAGGAGGGAGGAGGCAACGAGCAGTACTTC. The encoded protein is CASSKEEGGGNEQYF. The chain joins TRBV21-1 to TRBJ2-7; the table assigns TRBD2, which was not confirmed against the DNA. TRBV21-1 is a listed pseudogene. The CDR3 has 15 residues.

The CDR3: CASSANWQAGEQYF. The CDR3, as DNA: TGTGCCAGTAGCGCAAATTGGCAGGCGGGCGAGCAGTACTTC. V is TRBV19 and J is TRBJ2-7; D possibly corresponds to TRBD2 (5 bases). The germline V gene has CDR1 LNHDA and CDR2 SQIVND (reference sequence). The V gene lost 6 bases and the J gene lost 6 bases, with 18 bases spanning the gap. The CDR3 has 14 amino acids.

This chain links TRBV11-2 with TRBJ2-1; 8 nucleotides agree with TRBD1. This CDR3 region has 15 residues. The V gene's germline CDR1 is SGHAT and CDR2 FQNNGV. The V and J ends lost 2 bases and 7 bases, in that order; junction bases with no gene match: 7. Here the CDR3 reads CASSLSYRGSNEQFF. The CDR3 DNA reads as TGTGCCAGCAGCTTATCTTACAGGGGGTCAAATGAGCAGTTCTTC.